Each of the 30 T cell receptor beta chains below was sequenced from the same sample in a study of T-cell memory formation after mild COVID-19 (dated by TCRdb to the early 2020s). To prepare the library, 5' RACE was applied. Sequencing used an Illumina NovaSeq 6000. The public reads were reanalyzed by TCRdb: fastp trimming at Q25, MiXCR alignment, in-frame beta chains only. Each CDR3 protein gets just one entry, which takes the most common genes and DNA from the rows behind it. This sample has roughly 110,000 distinct CDR3 sequences in its table, and approximately 15% of those were observed once. The ten largest clones take up around 40% of the sample. The source material was PBMCs or a T cell subset sorted from them (not recorded which). These receptors came from a man between 18 and 35 years old who had mild COVID-19 (a few samples of this study predate the infection). The sample titles of this study are shuffled in the database, so cell type and time point are left out; the donor was told from shared clones.

The chain has TRBV7-2 and TRBJ1-1; 7 nucleotides agree with TRBD1. Germline-derived CDR1 and CDR2 are SGHTA and FQGNSA. The CDR3 has 12 residues. V shed 1 base, J shed 11 bases, and the junction held 4 bases outside the gene matches. The CDR3 spells CASSLETGRAFF. CDR3 DNA sequence: TGTGCCAGCAGCTTAGAGACAGGGCGGGCTTTCTTT.

V is TRBV9 and J is TRBJ2-2, with 9 nucleotides matching TRBD1. Germline trimming cut 5 bases from V and 5 bases from J; bases unmatched to any gene: 7. Germline CDR1 and CDR2: SGDLS and YYNGEE. The CDR3 is made up of 15 amino acids. CDR3: CASRAGTGSTGELFF. For the CDR3, the DNA is TGTGCCAGCAGAGCCGGGACAGGGTCTACCGGGGAGCTGTTTTTT.

This clonotype was picked up a small number of times. The chain joins TRBV2 to TRBJ1-1, with a tentative D call TRBD1 (6 bases). The V end lost 2 bases, the J end lost 0 bases, and 13 bases lay between the germline ends. Germline-derived CDR1 and CDR2 are SNHLY and FYNNEI. The length of the CDR3 is 16 residues. The chain's CDR3 is CASSERGVVVNTEAFF. Written as DNA, the CDR3 is TGTGCCAGCAGTGAAAGGGGGGTCGTGGTGAACACTGAAGCTTTCTTT.

This chain connects TRBV11-2 to TRBJ2-4, with TRBD2 matching 13 bases. Germline CDR1 SGHAT, CDR2 FQNNGV. V was clipped by 5 bases and J by 3 bases; unmatched bases: 4. The CDR3 has 16 amino acids. The CDR3 region has the DNA TGTGCCAGCAGCCCTGGACTAGCGGGGGACAAAAACATTCAGTACTTC. It codes for CASSPGLAGDKNIQYF.

This clonotype appeared a few times. The rearrangement joins TRBV7-9 to TRBJ2-5; perhaps TRBD2 as D (6 bases). The CDR3 runs to 15 residues. From germline, CDR1 is SEHNR and CDR2 FQNEAQ (reference sequence). V shed 0 bases and J shed 0 bases, with 8 bases lying between them. The CDR3: CASSLAWGDQETQYF. For the CDR3, the DNA is TGTGCCAGCAGCTTAGCGTGGGGGGACCAAGAGACCCAGTACTTC.

The rearrangement joins TRBV10-3 to TRBJ2-3; the match to TRBD2 covers 10 bases. This CDR3 is built from 16 residues. The germline V gene has CDR1 ENHRY and CDR2 SYGVKD. Trimming removed 6 bases from V and 0 bases from J; junction bases left unmatched: 6. The CDR3 DNA reads as TGTGCCATCAGGGCAGGACTAGCGGAGAGCACAGATACGCAGTATTTT. This sequence encodes CAIRAGLAESTDTQYF.

This clonotype was found a few times. The chain carries TRBV12-3 or TRBV12-4 and TRBJ2-1; D remains ambiguous. This CDR3 has 12 amino acids. With 5 bases removed from V and 8 bases from J, the gap between germline ends came to 10 bases. CDR3 nucleotides: TGTGCCAGCAGTCCCCACGGGCATGAGCAGTTCTTC. Translation: CASSPHGHEQFF.

This clonotype was observed many times. J is TRBJ2-1 and V is TRBV4-1, with TRBD2 identical over 10 bases. Germline CDR1 MGHRA, CDR2 YSYEKL. J lost 4 bases, V lost 0 bases, and 3 bases had no gene match. The CDR3 loop spans 16 amino acids. The CDR3 region is CASSQEGTSAYNEQFF. Here the CDR3 DNA reads TGCGCCAGCAGCCAAGAAGGGACTAGCGCATACAATGAGCAGTTCTTC.

The sample holds a few counts of this clonotype. The genes are TRBV7-9 and TRBJ2-5; TRBD2 is a possible D gene (5 bases). This CDR3 spans 16 amino acids. The V gene lost 6 bases and the J gene lost 3 bases, with 20 bases spanning the gap. Germline assignment: CDR1 SEHNR and CDR2 FQNEAQ (reference sequence). CDR3 sequence: CASSSTGITREETQYF. The CDR3 DNA reads TGTGCCAGCAGTTCGACCGGGATAACCAGAGAAGAGACCCAGTACTTC.

This clonotype was found a few times. The gene calls are TRBV2 and TRBJ1-5; D is uncertain. The CDR3 runs to 11 residues. Germline V gives CDR1 SNHLY, CDR2 FYNNEI. V lost 11 bases to trimming and J lost 1 base, with 6 bases between them. CDR3: CAAGSNQPQHF. The CDR3 coding sequence is TGTGCCGCCGGGAGCAATCAGCCCCAGCATTTT.

The chain couples TRBV4-2 to TRBJ2-1, with TRBD2 matching over 12 bases. The CDR3 totals 18 residues. Losses at the gene ends were 0 bases for V and 7 bases for J; bases not matched to a gene: 10. The germline CDR1 and CDR2 sequences are LGHNA and YNFKEQ. CDR3 protein: CASSQELGLAGSRNEQFF. In DNA form, the CDR3 reads TGTGCCAGCAGCCAAGAATTAGGACTAGCGGGGTCGAGGAATGAGCAGTTCTTC.

The sample holds a few counts of this clonotype. This sequence joins TRBV6-2 or TRBV6-3 and TRBJ2-1; 9 bases map to TRBD1. Germline V gives CDR1 MNHEY, CDR2 SVGEGT. Trimming removed 4 bases from V and 10 bases from J; junction bases left unmatched: 8. This CDR3 spans 14 amino acids. CDR3 amino acids: CASSFYRGHVEQFF. For the CDR3, the DNA is TGTGCCAGCAGTTTCTACAGGGGGCATGTCGAGCAGTTCTTC.

The chain has TRBV6-5 and TRBJ2-7; D gene unclear. Trimming cost V 7 bases and J 0 bases, with 10 bases left between them. Per the germline V gene, CDR1 is MNHEY and CDR2 is SVGAGI. The CDR3 has 13 amino acids. For the CDR3, the DNA is TGTGCCAGCAAGACCCTGAGCTCCTACGAGCAGTACTTC. Amino acid sequence: CASKTLSSYEQYF.

This chain connects TRBV19 to TRBJ1-2; 9 positions agree with TRBD1. V trimming: 3 bases; J trimming: 3 bases; junction bases outside the gene matches: 2. Germline V gene sequence: CDR1 LNHDA, CDR2 SQIVND (reference sequence). CDR3 size: 14 residues. CDR3 residues: CASSMGQGYYGYTF. The CDR3 coding sequence is TGTGCCAGTAGTATGGGACAGGGCTACTATGGCTACACCTTC.

CDR3 DNA sequence: TGTGCCAGCAGCGACCGGGTGGATCAGCCCCAGCATTTT. Translating gives CASSDRVDQPQHF. The chain recombines TRBV7-9 with TRBJ1-5; D is undetermined. Trimming took off 5 bases at V and 5 bases at J, with 10 bases between the two ends. Germline V lookup: CDR1 SEHNR, CDR2 FQNEAQ (reference sequence). The CDR3 has 13 amino acids.

The V call is TRBV9, the J call TRBJ2-7; no clear D gene. Trimming shortened V by 0 bases and J by 4 bases, and 14 bases separated the two germline ends. This CDR3 contains 15 residues. Germline CDR1 SGDLS, CDR2 YYNGEE. The CDR3 DNA sequence: TGTGCCAGCAGCGTAGGGAGTCAGAATTCATACGAGCAGTACTTC. Translating it yields CASSVGSQNSYEQYF.

The rearrangement uses TRBV29-1 and TRBJ2-3; D possibly uses TRBD1 or TRBD2 (6 bases each). Looked up from germline, CDR1 is SQVTM and CDR2 is ANQGSEA. The V and J ends lost 6 bases and 6 bases respectively, with 13 bases between them. The CDR3 has 12 residues. The CDR3 loop reads CSVEGVTDTQYF. The CDR3 nucleotides are TGCAGCGTGGAGGGGGTAACGGATACGCAGTATTTT.

This clonotype was counted a few times. The chain couples TRBV12-3 or TRBV12-4 to TRBJ2-7; 8 bases map to TRBD1. This CDR3 has 13 residues. Trimming at V came to 4 bases and at J to 2 bases, leaving 1 base not matched to a gene. The CDR3 is CASSWGQAYEQYV. The DNA for the CDR3 is TGTGCCAGCAGTTGGGGACAGGCCTACGAGCAGTACGTC.

This clonotype turned up a few times. V is TRBV20-1 and J is TRBJ1-6, with 7 bases lining up with TRBD1. Per the germline V gene, CDR1 is DFQATT and CDR2 is SNEGSKA (reference sequence). The V gene end was trimmed by 5 bases and the J gene end by 7 bases; junction bases not matched to a gene: 5. The CDR3 is made up of 13 amino acids. DNA for the CDR3: TGCAGTGCTCCAAAGACAGGGAATTCACCCCTCCACTTT. The encoded protein is CSAPKTGNSPLHF.

The rearrangement links TRBV11-3 to TRBJ2-2; D may correspond to TRBD1 or TRBD2 (6 bases each). The CDR3 is 16 residues long. CDR1 is SGHNT, CDR2 YENEEA, per germline. Trimming shortened V by 0 bases and J by 4 bases, and 12 bases separated the two germline ends. The CDR3 spells CASSLDRGRGTGELFF. CDR3 DNA sequence: TGTGCCAGCAGCTTAGACCGGGGGCGCGGCACCGGGGAGCTGTTTTTT. Full variable domain (missing parts from reference TRBV11-3 and TRBJ2-2): EAGVVQSPRYKIIEKKQPVAFWCNPISGHNTLYWYLQNLGQGPELLIRYENEEAVDDSQLPKDRFSAERLKGVDSTLKIQPAELGDSAVYLCASSLDRGRGTGELFFGEGSRLTVL.

The rearrangement joins TRBV29-1 to TRBJ1-2, with 7 bases fitting TRBD1. The CDR3 runs 13 residues. Germline V lookup: CDR1 SQVTM, CDR2 ANQGSEA. V gave up 7 bases and J gave up 9 bases; unmatched junction bases: 14. This CDR3 is CSAWRDSALSYTF. CDR3 nucleotide sequence: TGCAGCGCTTGGCGGGACAGCGCGTTGAGCTACACCTTC.

The rearrangement joins TRBV29-1 to TRBJ2-2; the D gene is possibly TRBD1 (7 bases). The CDR3 length is 14 residues. The V end lost 4 bases, the J end lost 5 bases, and 14 bases lay between the germline ends. Germline-derived CDR1 and CDR2 are SQVTM and ANQGSEA. As DNA, the CDR3 is TGCAGCGTTGGCCTGACAGGGAGGACCGGGGAGCTGTTTTTT. Residues: CSVGLTGRTGELFF.

This chain's CDR3 is CSVEKGANTGELFF. As DNA, the CDR3 is TGCAGCGTTGAAAAGGGCGCGAACACCGGGGAGCTGTTTTTT. J is TRBJ2-2 and V is TRBV29-1; D remains ambiguous. V dropped 2 bases and J dropped 0 bases, with 7 bases sitting between them. Germline CDR1 reads SQVTM; CDR2 reads ANQGSEA. This CDR3 spans 14 amino acids.

This chain joins TRBV28 and TRBJ2-3, with 15 nucleotides matching TRBD2. Trimming removed 7 bases from V and 3 bases from J; junction bases left unmatched: 8. CDR3 length equals 17 residues. Germline V gives CDR1 MDHEN, CDR2 SYDVKM. CDR3 region: CASKPGLAGGGTDTQYF. The CDR3 DNA sequence: TGTGCCAGCAAACCGGGACTAGCGGGGGGAGGTACAGATACGCAGTATTTT.

This chain's CDR3 is CASTWGTQGEDTF. DNA of the CDR3: TGTGCCAGCACCTGGGGGACGCAGGGAGAAGACACCTTC. The gene calls are TRBV5-5 and TRBJ1-2; D is perhaps TRBD1 (5 bases). The CDR3 contains 13 residues. V was cut by 6 bases and J by 12 bases, with 21 bases left in between. Germline CDR1 SGHKS, CDR2 YYEKEE (reference sequence).

The sample holds a few counts of this clonotype. The V call is TRBV10-3, the J call TRBJ1-2; D is unresolved. The length of the CDR3 is 13 residues. V lost 3 bases to trimming and J lost 4 bases, with 9 bases between them. Per the germline V gene, CDR1 is ENHRY and CDR2 is SYGVKD. The CDR3, as DNA: TGTGCCATCAGTGATACCGTAAGCTATGGCTACACCTTC. Amino acid sequence: CAISDTVSYGYTF.

This clonotype showed up just a few times. This chain links TRBV7-9 with TRBJ2-3; 9 positions agree with TRBD2. Germline V gene data show CDR1 as SEHNR and CDR2 as FQNEAQ (reference sequence). V shed 4 bases, J shed 6 bases, and the junction held 11 bases outside the gene matches. This CDR3 comprises 16 residues. The CDR3: CASSSRGRGGVDTQYF. CDR3 DNA sequence: TGTGCCAGCAGCTCCCGTGGGCGCGGGGGGGTTGATACGCAGTATTTT.

This clonotype showed up just a few times. The chain has TRBV6-5 and TRBJ2-1, with a possible D match to TRBD2 (6 bases). Germline CDR1 and CDR2: MNHEY and SVGAGI. The germline V and J ends were trimmed by 0 bases and 5 bases, with 8 bases remaining between them. The CDR3 totals 14 residues. DNA for the CDR3: TGTGCCAGCAGTTACTCCGGGAGCCACAATGAGCAGTTCTTC. Encoded protein: CASSYSGSHNEQFF.

The genes are TRBV6-5 and TRBJ2-7; 10 positions match TRBD1. The ends lost 7 bases at V and 5 bases at J; junction bases unmatched: 11. CDR3 length: 15 amino acids. Germline CDR1 is MNHEY and CDR2 is SVGAGI. The CDR3 DNA reads as TGTGCCAGCACGGGACCGGGACAGGGGACCCACGAGCAGTACTTC. This gives the protein CASTGPGQGTHEQYF.

The rearrangement uses TRBV11-1 and TRBJ2-3, with a weak D call TRBD2 (5 bases). V gave up 7 bases and J gave up 1 base, with 12 bases separating them. This CDR3 region has 14 residues. Germline V gives CDR1 SGHAT, CDR2 FQDESV (reference sequence). CDR3 amino acids: CASNERTRTDTQYF. In DNA, the CDR3 is TGTGCCAGCAACGAAAGGACTCGCACAGATACGCAGTATTTT.